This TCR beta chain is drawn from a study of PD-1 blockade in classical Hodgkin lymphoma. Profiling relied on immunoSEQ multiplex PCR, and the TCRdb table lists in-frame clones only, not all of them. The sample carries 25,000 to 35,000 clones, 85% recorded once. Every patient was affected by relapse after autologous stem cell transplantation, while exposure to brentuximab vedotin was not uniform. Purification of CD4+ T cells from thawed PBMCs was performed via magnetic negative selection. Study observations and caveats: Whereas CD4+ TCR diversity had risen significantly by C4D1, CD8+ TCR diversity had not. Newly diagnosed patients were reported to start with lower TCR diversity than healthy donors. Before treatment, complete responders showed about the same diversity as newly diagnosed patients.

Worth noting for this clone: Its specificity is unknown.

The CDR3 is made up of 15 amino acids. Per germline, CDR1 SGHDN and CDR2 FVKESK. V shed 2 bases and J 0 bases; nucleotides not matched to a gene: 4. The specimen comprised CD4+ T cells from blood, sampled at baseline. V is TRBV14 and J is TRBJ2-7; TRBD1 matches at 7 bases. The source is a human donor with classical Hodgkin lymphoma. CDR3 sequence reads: CASSQRDSLSYEQYF. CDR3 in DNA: TGTGCCAGCAGCCAACGGGACAGTCTCTCCTACGAGCAGTACTTC. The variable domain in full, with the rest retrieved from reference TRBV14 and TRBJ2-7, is EAGVTQFPSHSVIEKGQTVTLRCDPISGHDNLYWYRRVMGKEIKFLLHFVKESKQDESGMPNNRFLAERTGGTYSTLKVQPAELEDSGVYFCASSQRDSLSYEQYFGPGTRLTVT.